The present TCR beta chain was sequenced within a study of blood T cell repertoires in COVID-19. Original processing notes: Estimation of nucleated cell counts relied on the amplification of reference gene primers. Assay: immunoSEQ multiplex PCR; the TCRdb copy retains only in-frame clones and omits some. From that table come the V and J calls and clone size; the DNA was used to work out D and trimming. Seen here are 120,000 or so clones, approximately 90% observed once, and the top ten hold less than 8%. The CDR3 sequence is 13 residues long. Per the germline V gene, CDR1 is MNHEY and CDR2 is SVGEGT. The V gene end was trimmed by 4 bases and the J gene end by 7 bases; junction bases not matched to a gene: 3.

Sequencing input: peripheral blood. The clonotype originates from a man aged 45-60 years with acute or convalescent COVID-19. The chain links TRBV6-2 or TRBV6-3 to TRBJ1-5; 8 nucleotides match TRBD1. DNA for the CDR3: TGTGCCAGCAGTTGGACAGGGTCCCAGCCCCAGCATTTT. Translating gives CASSWTGSQPQHF.